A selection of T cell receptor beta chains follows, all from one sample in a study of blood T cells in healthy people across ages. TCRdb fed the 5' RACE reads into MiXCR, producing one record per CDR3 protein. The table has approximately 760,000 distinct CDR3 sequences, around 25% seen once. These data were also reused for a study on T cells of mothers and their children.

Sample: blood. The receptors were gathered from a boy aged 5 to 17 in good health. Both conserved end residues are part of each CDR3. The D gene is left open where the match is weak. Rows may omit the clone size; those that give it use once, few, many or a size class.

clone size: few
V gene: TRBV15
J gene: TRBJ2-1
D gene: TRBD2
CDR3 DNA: TGTGCCACCAGCTCCCGGGCAGCGGGAGAATACAATGAGCAGTTCTTC
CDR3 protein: CATSSRAAGEYNEQFF

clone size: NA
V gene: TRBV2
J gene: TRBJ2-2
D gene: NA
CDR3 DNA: TGTGCCAGCAGTGGGTACAGCGACACCGGGGAGCTGTTTTTT
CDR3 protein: CASSGYSDTGELFF

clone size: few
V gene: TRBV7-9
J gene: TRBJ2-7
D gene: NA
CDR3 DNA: TGTGCCAGCAGCATGGAGGAGTTCCACGAGCAGTACTTC
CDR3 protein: CASSMEEFHEQYF

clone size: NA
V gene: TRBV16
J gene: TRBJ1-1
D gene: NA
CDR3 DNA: TGTGCCAGCAGCCAAACCCCAAGCACTGAAGCTTTCTTT
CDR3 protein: CASSQTPSTEAFF

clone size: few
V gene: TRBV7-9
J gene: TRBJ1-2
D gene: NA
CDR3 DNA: TGTGCCAGCAGCTTAGACGGGGTTACTGATGGCTACACCTTC
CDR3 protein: CASSLDGVTDGYTF

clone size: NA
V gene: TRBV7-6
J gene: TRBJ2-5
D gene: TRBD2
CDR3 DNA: TGTGCCAGCAACCCGACTAGCGGGGGTCAAGAGACCCAGTACTTC
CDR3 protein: CASNPTSGGQETQYF

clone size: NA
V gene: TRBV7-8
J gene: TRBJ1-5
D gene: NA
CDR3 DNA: TGTGCCAGCAGCTTAAGGGCATATAGCAATCAGCCCCAGCATTTT
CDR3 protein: CASSLRAYSNQPQHF

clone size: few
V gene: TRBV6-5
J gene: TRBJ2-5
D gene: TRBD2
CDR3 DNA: TGTGCCAGCAGTTACTCGGCCCTAGCGGGGCAAGAGACCCAGTACTTC
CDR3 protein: CASSYSALAGQETQYF

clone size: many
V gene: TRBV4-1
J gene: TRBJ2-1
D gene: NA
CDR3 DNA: TGCGCCAGCAGCCGAGAAAACAATGAGCAGTTCTTC
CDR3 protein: CASSRENNEQFF

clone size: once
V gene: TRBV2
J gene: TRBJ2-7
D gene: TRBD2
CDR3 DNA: TGTGCCAGCAGAGAACTAGCGGGAGCGCGCGAGCAGTACTTC
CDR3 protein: CASRELAGAREQYF

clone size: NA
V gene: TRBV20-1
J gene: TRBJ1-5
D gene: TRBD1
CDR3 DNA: TGCAGTGCTAGGATCAGGGGGCAAGGCAATCAGCCCCAGCATTTT
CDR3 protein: CSARIRGQGNQPQHF

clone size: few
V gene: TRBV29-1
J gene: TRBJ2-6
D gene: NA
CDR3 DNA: TGCAGCGTTGAAGTGGATGGGGCCCCCTCTGGGGCCAACGTCCTGACTTTC
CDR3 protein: CSVEVDGAPSGANVLTF

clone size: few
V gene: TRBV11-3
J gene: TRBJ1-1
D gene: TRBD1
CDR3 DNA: TGTGCCAGCAGCACCCGGCAGACAGGGAGCACTGAAGCTTTCTTT
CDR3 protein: CASSTRQTGSTEAFF

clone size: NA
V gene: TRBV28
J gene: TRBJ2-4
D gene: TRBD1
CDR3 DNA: TGTGCCAGCAGTTCATCAGGGGGAAAGAAAAACATTCAGTACTTC
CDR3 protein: CASSSSGGKKNIQYF

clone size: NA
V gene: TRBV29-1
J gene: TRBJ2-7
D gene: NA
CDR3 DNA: TGCAGCGTTCGGAAGATCGACGAGCAGTACTTC
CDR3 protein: CSVRKIDEQYF

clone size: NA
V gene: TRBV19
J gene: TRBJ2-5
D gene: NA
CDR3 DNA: TGTGCCAGCCGTAAAGGGTTTAGGGAGACCCAGTACTTC
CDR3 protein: CASRKGFRETQYF

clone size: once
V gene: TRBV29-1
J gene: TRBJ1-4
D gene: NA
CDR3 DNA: TGCAGCGGAGAGAATGAAAAACTGTCTTTT
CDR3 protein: CSGENEKLSF

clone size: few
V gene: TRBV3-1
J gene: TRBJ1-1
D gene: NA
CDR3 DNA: TGTGCCAGCAGCACCTTGGGGGTTTCAGGGGTACTGAACACTGAAGCTTTCTTT
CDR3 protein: CASSTLGVSGVLNTEAFF

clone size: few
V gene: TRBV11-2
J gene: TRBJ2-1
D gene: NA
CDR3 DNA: TGTGCCAGCAGCCCACTAGCAGATCTATACAATGAGCAGTTCTTC
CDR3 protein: CASSPLADLYNEQFF

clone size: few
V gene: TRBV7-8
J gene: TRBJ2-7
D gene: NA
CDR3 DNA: TGTGCCAGCGGCTTAGACAGAACCTACGAGCAGTACTTC
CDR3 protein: CASGLDRTYEQYF

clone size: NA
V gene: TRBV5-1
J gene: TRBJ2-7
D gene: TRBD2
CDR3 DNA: TGCGCCAGCAGCTTGGTTGTAGCGGGGAGCTCCTACGAGCAGTACTTC
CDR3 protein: CASSLVVAGSSYEQYF

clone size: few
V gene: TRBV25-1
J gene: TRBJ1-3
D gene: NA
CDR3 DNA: TGCGCCAGCACAATCCACAGGGAGGGCGCTGGAAACACCATATATTTT
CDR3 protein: CASTIHREGAGNTIYF

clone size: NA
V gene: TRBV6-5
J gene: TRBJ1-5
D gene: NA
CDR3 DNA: TGTGCCAGCAGTTACTCGTCGGGGGCGTATGGCAATCAGCCCCAGCATTTT
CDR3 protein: CASSYSSGAYGNQPQHF

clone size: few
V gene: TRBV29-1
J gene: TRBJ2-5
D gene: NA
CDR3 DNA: TGCAGCGTTGACCAGGGTGTGACCCAGTACTTC
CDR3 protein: CSVDQGVTQYF

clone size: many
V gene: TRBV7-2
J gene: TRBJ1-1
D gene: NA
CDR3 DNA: TGTGCCAGCAGCTCGCCGGCTCGGGGGAACACTGAAGCTTTCTTT
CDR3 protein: CASSSPARGNTEAFF

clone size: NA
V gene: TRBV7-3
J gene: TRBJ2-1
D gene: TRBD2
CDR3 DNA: TGTGCCAGCAGCCAAATAGCGGGAGTCTCCTACAATGAGCAGTTCTTC
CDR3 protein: CASSQIAGVSYNEQFF

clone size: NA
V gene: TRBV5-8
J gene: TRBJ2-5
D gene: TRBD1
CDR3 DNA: TGTGCCAGCAGCCGAGGGGACAGGAACCAAGAGACCCAGTACTTC
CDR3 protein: CASSRGDRNQETQYF

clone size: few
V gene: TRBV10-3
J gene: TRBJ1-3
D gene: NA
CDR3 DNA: TGTGCCATCTCCGGCTCTGGAAACACCATATATTTT
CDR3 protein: CAISGSGNTIYF

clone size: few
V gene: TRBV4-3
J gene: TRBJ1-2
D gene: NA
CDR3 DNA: TGCGCCAGCAGCCAGGGCGGCTATTCTGGCTACACCTTC
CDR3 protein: CASSQGGYSGYTF

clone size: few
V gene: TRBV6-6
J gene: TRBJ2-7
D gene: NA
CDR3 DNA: TGTGCCAGCAGTTTCACTAGGACGTACGAGCAGTACTTC
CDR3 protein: CASSFTRTYEQYF

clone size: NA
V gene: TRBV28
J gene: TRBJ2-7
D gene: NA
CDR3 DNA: TGTGCCAGCGGACCGACGGACTACGAGCAGTACTTC
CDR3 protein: CASGPTDYEQYF

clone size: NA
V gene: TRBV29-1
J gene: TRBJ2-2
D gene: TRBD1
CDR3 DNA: TGCAGCGTTGAGAGACAGGGGGCGCAGACCGGGGAGCTGTTTTTT
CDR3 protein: CSVERQGAQTGELFF

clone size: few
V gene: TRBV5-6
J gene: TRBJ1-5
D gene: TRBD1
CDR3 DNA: TGTGCCAGCAGCCCAGGGGGGATGAATCAGCCCCAGCATTTT
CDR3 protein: CASSPGGMNQPQHF

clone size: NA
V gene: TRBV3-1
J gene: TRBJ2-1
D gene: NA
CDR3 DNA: TGTGCCAGCAGCCAAGGCAGGGATGAGCAGTTCTTC
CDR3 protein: CASSQGRDEQFF

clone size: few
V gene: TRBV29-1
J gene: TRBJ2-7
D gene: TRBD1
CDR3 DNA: TGCAGCGTTACCGGGACAGGGCTCGAGCAGTACTTC
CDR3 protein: CSVTGTGLEQYF

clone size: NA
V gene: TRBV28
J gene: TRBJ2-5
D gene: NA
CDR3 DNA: TGTGCCAGCAGTTCCCGAACTCACCGGGACGAAGAGACCCAGTACTTC
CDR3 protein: CASSSRTHRDEETQYF

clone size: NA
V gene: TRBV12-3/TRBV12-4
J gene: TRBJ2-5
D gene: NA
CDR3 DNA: TGTGCCAGCAGAATTAGCGGATCGGAGGAGACCCAGTACTTC
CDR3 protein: CASRISGSEETQYF

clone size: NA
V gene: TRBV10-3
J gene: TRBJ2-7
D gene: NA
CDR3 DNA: TGTGCCATCAGTGGGGCTGTTACGGACGAGGAGCAGTACTTC
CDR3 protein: CAISGAVTDEEQYF

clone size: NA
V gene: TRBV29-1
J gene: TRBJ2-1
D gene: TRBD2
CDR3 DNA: TGCAGCGTCGGGGGACTAGCGGGAGATCATGGCAATGAGCAGTTCTTC
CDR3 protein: CSVGGLAGDHGNEQFF

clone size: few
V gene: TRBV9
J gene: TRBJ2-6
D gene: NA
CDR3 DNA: TGTGCCAGCAGCGTAGCGGGCTCTGGGGCCAACGTCCTGACTTTC
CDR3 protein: CASSVAGSGANVLTF

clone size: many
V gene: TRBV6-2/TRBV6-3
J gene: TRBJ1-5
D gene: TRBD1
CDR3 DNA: TGTGCCAGCAGTTATGACAGGGTCGGACAGCCCCAGCATTTT
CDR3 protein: CASSYDRVGQPQHF

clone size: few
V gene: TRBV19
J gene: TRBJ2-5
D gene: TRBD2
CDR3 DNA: TGTACCAGTAGTTCACTAGCGGACCCCCAAGAGACCCAGTACTTC
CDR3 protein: CTSSSLADPQETQYF

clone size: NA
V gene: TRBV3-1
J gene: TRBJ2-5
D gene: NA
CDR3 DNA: TGTGCCAGCAGCCAAGATAGGGACCCGGAAGAGACCCAGTACTTC
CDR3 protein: CASSQDRDPEETQYF

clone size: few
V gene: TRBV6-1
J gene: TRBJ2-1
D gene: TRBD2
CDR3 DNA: TGTGCCAGCAGTAAGGAGACTAGCGGGTCCTACAATGAGCAGTTCTTC
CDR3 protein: CASSKETSGSYNEQFF

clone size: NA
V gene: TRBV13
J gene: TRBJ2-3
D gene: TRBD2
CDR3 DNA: TGTGCCAGCAGCTCCTATAGCGGGGGAAGCACAGATACGCAGTATTTT
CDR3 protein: CASSSYSGGSTDTQYF

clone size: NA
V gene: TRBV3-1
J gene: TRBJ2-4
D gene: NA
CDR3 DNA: TGTGCCAGCAGCCAAGATTTTTTCAGGGCCAAAAACATTCAGTACTTC
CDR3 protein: CASSQDFFRAKNIQYF

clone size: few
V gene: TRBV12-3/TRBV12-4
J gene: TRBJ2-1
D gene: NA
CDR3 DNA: TGTGCCAGCAGTGAACAAAGCGGATACTCCTACAATGAGCAGTTCTTC
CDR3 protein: CASSEQSGYSYNEQFF

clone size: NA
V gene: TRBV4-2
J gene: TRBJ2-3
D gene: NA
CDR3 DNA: TGTGCCAGCAGCCAAGAATCCGGTCAGGTAGATACGCAGTATTTT
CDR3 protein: CASSQESGQVDTQYF

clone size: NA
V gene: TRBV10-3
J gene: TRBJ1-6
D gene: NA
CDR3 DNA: TGTGCCATCGGAGGGTGGCAGGGTGATTCACCCCTCCACTTT
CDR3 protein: CAIGGWQGDSPLHF

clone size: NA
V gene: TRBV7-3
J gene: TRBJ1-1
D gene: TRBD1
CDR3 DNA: TGTGCCAGCAGCCTAGGACAGGGACCCCCCGGCACTGAAGCTTTCTTT
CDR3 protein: CASSLGQGPPGTEAFF

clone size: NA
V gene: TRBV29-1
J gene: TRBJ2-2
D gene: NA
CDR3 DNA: TGCAGTGTCAGGGTGCCCAACACCGGGGAGCTGTTTTTT
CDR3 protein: CSVRVPNTGELFF